The 24 T cell receptor beta chains reported below all come from one sample, sequenced in a study of human T cells and chemical hapten exposure. Time point specified: patch test 2, 6 weeks after DPC sensitization. Treatment in this sample: therapeutic diphenylcyclopropenone sensitization with weekly scalp DPC. TCRdb itself ran the RACE reads through MiXCR, one entry per CDR3 protein. The table records 100,000 or so distinct CDR3 sequences, more than 9.5% of them present only once. This material consisted of whole blood, taken in connection with sensitization to the hapten diphenylcyclopropenone (DPC). The receptor set was obtained from a man in his forties with alopecia areata. Some clones in this sample may be carry-over from other donors' samples.

This clonotype was detected once. One junction end disagrees with the germline gene, perhaps due to a read error. V gene TRBV6-5 combines with J gene TRBJ1-2; maybe TRBD1 (6 bases). The CDR3 loop spans 14 amino acids. The germline CDR1 and CDR2 sequences are MNHEY and SVGAGI. The CDR3 nucleotides read TGTGCCAGCAGTTATTCGGACAGTAACTATAGCTACACCTTC. Residues: CASSYSDSNYSYTF.

This clonotype turned up a few times. The rearrangement joins TRBV7-2 to TRBJ2-1; TRBD2 matches at 11 bases. Trimming cost V 4 bases and J 1 base; bases outside gene matches: 6. Germline loops: CDR1 SGHTA, CDR2 FQGNSA. This CDR3 region has 17 residues. The CDR3 reads CASSSPSSGGSYNEQFF. The CDR3 nucleotides read TGTGCCAGCAGCTCCCCATCTAGCGGGGGGTCCTACAATGAGCAGTTCTTC.

This clonotype was counted ten times or more. This chain joins TRBV5-1 and TRBJ1-2, with D unresolved. Per the germline V gene, CDR1 is SGHRS and CDR2 is YFSETQ. The V end lost 4 bases, the J end lost 0 bases, and 13 bases lay between the germline ends. This CDR3 region has 15 residues. The CDR3 nucleotides are TGCGCCAGCAGCGTTAGGACGGATACTAACTATGGCTACACCTTC. It codes for CASSVRTDTNYGYTF.

The sample holds many counts of this clonotype. The genes are TRBV2 and TRBJ2-1; 14 nucleotides match TRBD2. J lost 4 bases, V lost 5 bases, and 1 base had no gene match. The germline gives CDR1 SNHLY, CDR2 FYNNEI. The CDR3 runs to 15 residues. The CDR3 bases are TGTGCCAGCAGTCGGACTAGCGGGAGGTACAATGAGCAGTTCTTC. It encodes CASSRTSGRYNEQFF.

The gene calls are TRBV28 and TRBJ2-7; TRBD1 matches at 7 bases. Looked up from germline, CDR1 is MDHEN and CDR2 is SYDVKM. After removal of 6 bases from V and 2 bases from J, the junction contained 7 bases not matched to a gene. The CDR3 is made up of 14 amino acids. The CDR3, as DNA: TGTGCCAGCAGCCCCGACAGGGCCCCCTACGAGCAGTACTTC. Protein sequence: CASSPDRAPYEQYF.

This clonotype was detected many times. V and J are TRBV7-2 and TRBJ2-2; 9 nucleotides align to TRBD1. Trimming at V came to 5 bases and at J to 3 bases, leaving 4 bases not matched to a gene. Germline V CDR1 and CDR2: SGHTA, FQGNSA. The CDR3 covers 15 residues. The chain's CDR3 is CASSRDRVDTGELFF. Written as DNA, the CDR3 is TGTGCCAGCAGCCGGGACAGGGTGGACACCGGGGAGCTGTTTTTT.

This chain links TRBV28 with TRBJ1-5, with D possibly matching TRBD1 (6 bases). Germline loops: CDR1 MDHEN, CDR2 SYDVKM. The CDR3 is 13 residues long. V was trimmed by 6 bases and J by 7 bases, leaving 13 bases between them. The CDR3 DNA reads as TGTGCCAGCAGCGAAGGGGGTGTCCAGCCCCAGCATTTT. Translated, it gives CASSEGGVQPQHF.

This clonotype was observed a single time. This chain uses TRBV6-5 with TRBJ1-1; D might be TRBD1 (6 bases). The CDR3 contains 14 residues. V lost 6 bases to trimming and J lost 2 bases, with 13 bases between them. CDR1 and CDR2 from the germline V gene are MNHEY and SVGAGI. CDR3 amino acids: CASSRQAPNTEAFF. The CDR3 DNA sequence: TGTGCCAGCAGCCGACAGGCGCCTAACACTGAAGCTTTCTTT.

J is TRBJ1-2 and V is TRBV4-1; TRBD1 agrees at 10 bases. In germline, CDR1 is MGHRA, CDR2 YSYEKL. Trimming at V came to 4 bases and at J to 2 bases, leaving 4 bases not matched to a gene. The CDR3 length is 15 residues. In DNA form, the CDR3 reads TGCGCCAGCAGCCGCTGGGACAGGGGCAACTATGGCTACACCTTC. Translated, it gives CASSRWDRGNYGYTF.

This clonotype has only a few counts. The chain joins TRBV30 to TRBJ1-1; TRBD1 might be the D (5 bases). The CDR3 is 13 amino acids. V was shortened by 1 base and J by 5 bases, with 11 bases between the two germline ends. CDR1 is GTSNPN and CDR2 is SVGIG in the germline V gene (reference sequence). Here the CDR3 DNA reads TGTGCCTGGAGTGCCCGGGGGAATACTGAAGCTTTCTTT. Its translation: CAWSARGNTEAFF. Complete variable domain (other parts from reference TRBV30 and TRBJ1-1): SQTIHQWPATLVQPVGSPLSLECTVEGTSNPNLYWYRQAAGRGLQLLFYSVGIGQISSEVPQNLSASRPQDRQFILSSKKLLLSDSGFYLCAWSARGNTEAFFGQGTRLTVV.

The CDR3 DNA reads TGTGCCAGCAGCTATAGCGGGACCGCCGGGGAGCTGTTTTTT. It encodes CASSYSGTAGELFF. The V call is TRBV3-1, the J call TRBJ2-2, with TRBD2 matching over 8 bases. The V segment lost 5 bases and the J segment 6 bases; nucleotides outside the gene matches: 5. The germline V gene encodes CDR1 LGHDT and CDR2 YNNKEL (reference sequence). The CDR3 is 14 amino acids.

This clonotype was counted between two and nine times. The J gene is TRBJ2-3, the V gene TRBV6-2 or TRBV6-3, with 9 bases fitting TRBD2. CDR1 MNHEY and CDR2 SVGEGT come from the germline V gene. The CDR3 extends over 19 amino acids. The ends lost 2 bases at V and 0 bases at J; junction bases unmatched: 12. CDR3 nucleotides: TGTGCCAGCAGTTACGCGCTCCTAGCGGGACCAAGAAGCACAGATACGCAGTATTTT. This sequence encodes CASSYALLAGPRSTDTQYF.

This clonotype was detected many times. The chain joins TRBV14 to TRBJ1-2; 7 nucleotides align to TRBD1. V gave up 4 bases and J gave up 2 bases; unmatched junction bases: 7. This CDR3 is built from 15 residues. The V gene's germline CDR1 is SGHDN and CDR2 FVKESK. The CDR3 loop reads CASSLTGEANYGYTF. In DNA form, the CDR3 reads TGTGCCAGCAGCCTAACAGGGGAAGCCAACTATGGCTACACCTTC.

This clonotype was detected only once. The rearrangement links TRBV5-6 to TRBJ2-7; either TRBD1 or TRBD2 may supply D (5 bases each). CDR1 and CDR2 from the germline V gene are SGHDT and YYEEEE. V lost 3 bases and J lost 1, with 11 bases in between. The CDR3 sequence is 14 residues long. CDR3 region: CASSSGTASYEQYF. DNA of the CDR3: TGTGCCAGCAGCTCCGGGACGGCATCCTACGAGCAGTACTTC.

This clonotype came up a few times. The J gene is TRBJ1-2, the V gene TRBV10-3, with D perhaps TRBD1 (5 bases). The V gene's germline CDR1 is ENHRY and CDR2 SYGVKD. The CDR3 spans 14 residues. V gave up 3 bases and J gave up 1 base, with 9 bases separating them. As DNA, the CDR3 is TGTGCCATCAGTGACACAGGATTTAACTATGGCTACACCTTC. This translates into CAISDTGFNYGYTF.

This clonotype showed up just a few times. This chain connects TRBV27 to TRBJ1-2, with D hard to call. The CDR3 has 14 amino acids. Between the trimmed V and J ends, which lost 0 bases and 5 bases, there was a span of 10 bases. Per germline, CDR1 MNHEY and CDR2 SMNVEV (reference sequence). The CDR3 coding sequence is TGTGCCAGCAGTTTATCAGGGAGTGGTTATGGCTACACCTTC. Translating gives CASSLSGSGYGYTF.

In its sample, this clonotype was seen a few times. This chain connects TRBV24-1 to TRBJ2-1; TRBD1 matches 7 bases. The CDR3 loop spans 15 amino acids. Germline CDR1 reads KGHDR; CDR2 reads SFDVKD. With 2 bases clipped from V and 9 bases from J, the junction kept 9 bases outside the gene matches. The DNA for the CDR3 is TGTGCCACCAGTGATTCCAGACACAGGGGAAGTGAGCAGTTCTTC. It encodes CATSDSRHRGSEQFF.

Ten or more counts support this clonotype. The CDR3 protein is CAWQTGVGTEAFF. CDR3 DNA sequence: TGTGCCTGGCAGACAGGGGTGGGCACTGAAGCTTTCTTT. This sequence joins TRBV30 and TRBJ1-1; 8 nucleotides match TRBD1. The V gene end was trimmed by 5 bases and the J gene end by 4 bases; junction bases not matched to a gene: 6. This CDR3 spans 13 amino acids. Germline lookup yields CDR1 GTSNPN and CDR2 SVGIG (reference sequence).

V gene TRBV9 combines with J gene TRBJ2-5; 9 bases map to TRBD2. The CDR3 contains 16 residues. The V and J ends lost 0 bases and 5 bases, in that order; junction bases with no gene match: 8. CDR1 SGDLS and CDR2 YYNGEE come from the germline V gene. The CDR3 DNA follows: TGTGCCAGCAGCGTAGGAATAGCGGGAGCTGGGGAGACCCAGTACTTC. It encodes CASSVGIAGAGETQYF.

This clonotype has just a few counts. This chain uses TRBV12-2 with TRBJ2-7; the table's D call of TRBD2 was not tested on the DNA. TRBV12-2 is annotated as a pseudogene. The CDR3 runs to 19 residues. The CDR3 sequence: CASRLGTFQASANLNEQYV. The CDR3 DNA sequence: TGTGCAAGTCGCTTAGGGACGTTCCAGGCTAGCGCGAACCTTAACGAGCAGTACGTC.

This clonotype was observed at least ten times. The rearrangement uses TRBV28 and TRBJ1-5; D is perhaps TRBD1 (5 bases). CDR3 length: 15 residues. V was pared by 5 bases and J by 7 bases, with 18 bases between. From germline, CDR1 is MDHEN and CDR2 SYDVKM. The CDR3 protein is CASSRGWALRQPQHF. CDR3 in DNA: TGTGCCAGCAGTCGGGGCTGGGCCCTTAGGCAGCCCCAGCATTTT.

The J gene is TRBJ2-1, the V gene TRBV7-2, with 9 bases fitting TRBD2. The CDR3 spans 15 residues. J was trimmed by 5 bases and V by 10 bases; bases with no gene match: 12. Germline lookup yields CDR1 SGHTA and CDR2 FQGNSA. DNA of the CDR3: TGTGCCACCTCCCGCCCTGCGGGAGGGCACAATGAGCAGTTCTTC. Its protein is CATSRPAGGHNEQFF.

This clonotype showed up many times. This rearrangement joins TRBV7-9 to TRBJ2-2; 10 bases match TRBD2. The junction had 10 bases not matched to a gene; V was cut back by 6 bases and J by 3 bases. Germline V lookup: CDR1 SEHNR, CDR2 FQNEAQ (reference sequence). The CDR3 has 17 residues. CDR3 protein: CASRAGGGLPDTGELFF. Here the CDR3 DNA reads TGTGCCAGCAGAGCGGGAGGGGGGCTCCCAGACACCGGGGAGCTGTTTTTT.

This sequence joins TRBV5-1 and TRBJ1-3; TRBD1 is a possible D gene (5 bases). Per germline, CDR1 SGHRS and CDR2 YFSETQ. Trimming shortened V by 4 bases and J by 0 bases, and 11 bases separated the two germline ends. The CDR3 spans 15 residues. The chain's CDR3 is CASSASGSSGNTIYF. CDR3 coding DNA: TGCGCCAGCAGCGCGTCAGGGAGCTCTGGAAACACCATATATTTT.